Listed below are T cell receptor beta chains from one sample, sequenced in a study of technical replicates of blood from a handful of donors. Repertoires were generated with immunoSEQ multiplex PCR, while TCRdb's copy carries only in-frame clones and drops some. Found here are 60,000 to 90,000 clones, about 97% of them singletons; the top ten hold around 0.3%. Source material: T cells isolated from PBMCs. These receptors were collected from a human donor in good health. Both conserved end residues are part of each CDR3. D genes are given only for firm matches. For some rows the clone size is stated as once, few or many, or as a class when expanded; others skip it.

d_gene: TRBD2
abundance: NA
j_gene: TRBJ2-1
v_gene: TRBV7-2
CDR3nt: TGTGCCAGCAGCGCCCCTAGCGGGAAGTACAATGAGCAGTTCTTC
CDR3aa: CASSAPSGKYNEQFF

d_gene: NA
abundance: NA
j_gene: TRBJ1-2
v_gene: TRBV27
CDR3nt: TGTGCCAGCAGCCTTACTCGCTCCAACTATGGCTACACCTTC
CDR3aa: CASSLTRSNYGYTF

d_gene: NA
abundance: NA
j_gene: TRBJ2-1
v_gene: TRBV2
CDR3nt: TGTGCCAGCACCAGGGCAGATGAGCAGTTCTTC
CDR3aa: CASTRADEQFF

d_gene: NA
abundance: NA
j_gene: TRBJ1-1
v_gene: TRBV29-1
CDR3nt: TGCAGCGTTGCCTTTGGAGCCCAAACTGAAGCTTTCTTT
CDR3aa: CSVAFGAQTEAFF

d_gene: NA
abundance: NA
j_gene: TRBJ2-3
v_gene: TRBV9
CDR3nt: TGTGCCAGCAGCCCTTGGGACTTAAGCACAGATACGCAGTATTTT
CDR3aa: CASSPWDLSTDTQYF

d_gene: NA
abundance: NA
j_gene: TRBJ2-5
v_gene: TRBV21-1
CDR3nt: TGTGCCAGCAGCGCGGGGACTATGAAAGAGACCCAGTACTTC
CDR3aa: CASSAGTMKETQYF

d_gene: NA
abundance: NA
j_gene: TRBJ1-2
v_gene: TRBV5-1
CDR3nt: TGCGCCAGCAGCTTGGATCCAGGGGCGGCTAACTATGGCTACACCTTC
CDR3aa: CASSLDPGAANYGYTF

d_gene: TRBD1
abundance: NA
j_gene: TRBJ2-1
v_gene: TRBV29-1
CDR3nt: TGCAGCGCCTTTGGACAGGGGGCGCATAATGAGCAGTTCTTC
CDR3aa: CSAFGQGAHNEQFF

d_gene: TRBD2
abundance: NA
j_gene: TRBJ2-1
v_gene: TRBV5-1
CDR3nt: TGCGCCAGCAGCTTGGGGCGGGAGGGCCTTAATGAGCAGTTCTTC
CDR3aa: CASSLGREGLNEQFF

d_gene: TRBD1
abundance: NA
j_gene: TRBJ2-7
v_gene: TRBV10-3
CDR3nt: TGTGCCATCGGGGGGGGACAGGGGACCTACGAGCAGTACTTC
CDR3aa: CAIGGGQGTYEQYF

d_gene: NA
abundance: NA
j_gene: TRBJ2-5
v_gene: TRBV5-6
CDR3nt: TGTGCCAGCAGCTTGGATCCGCAAGAGACCCAGTACTTC
CDR3aa: CASSLDPQETQYF

d_gene: NA
abundance: NA
j_gene: TRBJ1-1
v_gene: TRBV30
CDR3nt: TGTGCCTGGAGGGAGGGGATTGAGAGTACTGAAGCTTTCTTT
CDR3aa: CAWREGIESTEAFF

d_gene: TRBD2
abundance: NA
j_gene: TRBJ2-7
v_gene: TRBV5-1
CDR3nt: TGCGCCAGCAGCTTGGCCCCCCAACTAGCGGGAACCTACGAGCAGTACTTC
CDR3aa: CASSLAPQLAGTYEQYF

d_gene: TRBD2
abundance: once
j_gene: TRBJ2-1
v_gene: TRBV29-1
CDR3nt: TGCAGCGCTTGGACTAGCGGGAGGGGTGATGAGCAGTTCTTC
CDR3aa: CSAWTSGRGDEQFF

d_gene: TRBD1
abundance: NA
j_gene: TRBJ1-1
v_gene: TRBV5-1
CDR3nt: TGCGCCAGCAGCCTAGGACAGGGGGGTCATACTGAAGCTTTCTTT
CDR3aa: CASSLGQGGHTEAFF

d_gene: NA
abundance: NA
j_gene: TRBJ2-3
v_gene: TRBV4-3
CDR3nt: TGCGCCAGCAGCCAAGAATGGACGGGAGAGGAGGATACGCAGTATTTT
CDR3aa: CASSQEWTGEEDTQYF

d_gene: NA
abundance: NA
j_gene: TRBJ1-2
v_gene: TRBV7-6
CDR3nt: TGTGCCAGCAGCTTATCAGGGTATGGCTACACCTTC
CDR3aa: CASSLSGYGYTF

d_gene: NA
abundance: NA
j_gene: TRBJ2-2
v_gene: TRBV6-5
CDR3nt: TGTGCCAGCAGGACATTCACCGGGGAGCTGTTTTTT
CDR3aa: CASRTFTGELFF

d_gene: NA
abundance: NA
j_gene: TRBJ1-2
v_gene: TRBV7-9
CDR3nt: TGTGCCAGCAGCCCGAGGAGAATATATGGCTACACCTTC
CDR3aa: CASSPRRIYGYTF

d_gene: NA
abundance: NA
j_gene: TRBJ1-5
v_gene: TRBV28
CDR3nt: TGTGCCAGCAGGTGGAGTCATGGGCAGCCCCAGCATTTT
CDR3aa: CASRWSHGQPQHF

d_gene: NA
abundance: NA
j_gene: TRBJ1-1
v_gene: TRBV5-8
CDR3nt: TGTGCCAGCAGCTCTGAGTCAGGGGCTGAAGCTTTCTTT
CDR3aa: CASSSESGAEAFF

d_gene: NA
abundance: few
j_gene: TRBJ2-1
v_gene: TRBV20-1
CDR3nt: TGCAGTGCTAGAGTCGTGAATGAGCAGTTCTTC
CDR3aa: CSARVVNEQFF

d_gene: NA
abundance: NA
j_gene: TRBJ1-5
v_gene: TRBV5-1
CDR3nt: TGCGCCAGCAGCTTGGGGGTAGGGGATCAGCCCCAGCATTTT
CDR3aa: CASSLGVGDQPQHF

d_gene: NA
abundance: NA
j_gene: TRBJ1-2
v_gene: TRBV28
CDR3nt: TGTGCCAGCAACTTTATGGAGGGGATTAACTATGGCTACACCTTC
CDR3aa: CASNFMEGINYGYTF

d_gene: TRBD1
abundance: NA
j_gene: TRBJ2-2
v_gene: TRBV6-5
CDR3nt: TGTGCCAGCAGTTGGCAGGGGGCCGGGGAGCTGTTTTTT
CDR3aa: CASSWQGAGELFF

d_gene: TRBD2
abundance: NA
j_gene: TRBJ2-7
v_gene: TRBV7-9
CDR3nt: TGTGCCAGCAGCGCTAGCGGGAGGGTCTACGAGCAGTACTTC
CDR3aa: CASSASGRVYEQYF

d_gene: NA
abundance: NA
j_gene: TRBJ2-1
v_gene: TRBV19
CDR3nt: TGTGCCAGTAGTATAACATATGAGCAGTTCTTC
CDR3aa: CASSITYEQFF

d_gene: NA
abundance: NA
j_gene: TRBJ1-2
v_gene: TRBV6-5
CDR3nt: TGTGCCAGCACCTACTTCCCGGGACACCTGTATGGCTACACCTTC
CDR3aa: CASTYFPGHLYGYTF

d_gene: NA
abundance: NA
j_gene: TRBJ2-1
v_gene: TRBV27
CDR3nt: TGTGCCAGCAGTCCTCAGTGGAATGAGCAGTTCTTC
CDR3aa: CASSPQWNEQFF

d_gene: NA
abundance: once
j_gene: TRBJ2-5
v_gene: TRBV15
CDR3nt: TGTGCCACCACCTATAGCGGTCAAGAGACCCAGTACTTC
CDR3aa: CATTYSGQETQYF

d_gene: NA
abundance: NA
j_gene: TRBJ1-1
v_gene: TRBV6-6
CDR3nt: TGTGCCAGCAGTTACTCACTCCCCCAGAACACTGAAGCTTTCTTT
CDR3aa: CASSYSLPQNTEAFF

d_gene: TRBD1
abundance: once
j_gene: TRBJ1-4
v_gene: TRBV4-1
CDR3nt: TGCGCCAGCAGCCACGTAGTACAGGGGGCGAGTGAAAAACTGTTTTTT
CDR3aa: CASSHVVQGASEKLFF

d_gene: NA
abundance: NA
j_gene: TRBJ2-1
v_gene: TRBV7-6
CDR3nt: TGTGCCAGCAGCTCAGGGGCAGTCAATGAGCAGTTCTTC
CDR3aa: CASSSGAVNEQFF

d_gene: NA
abundance: NA
j_gene: TRBJ1-4
v_gene: TRBV15
CDR3nt: TGTGCCACCAGCAGAGTAGCTGAAAAACTGTTTTTT
CDR3aa: CATSRVAEKLFF

d_gene: NA
abundance: NA
j_gene: TRBJ2-1
v_gene: TRBV5-6
CDR3nt: TGTGCCAGCAACTTCGATCCGGCGGGAGAGCAGTTCTTC
CDR3aa: CASNFDPAGEQFF

d_gene: NA
abundance: once
j_gene: TRBJ1-5
v_gene: TRBV6-1
CDR3nt: TGTGCCAGCAGTGATCGCGGTTTTGGCAATCAGCCCCAGCATTTT
CDR3aa: CASSDRGFGNQPQHF

d_gene: NA
abundance: NA
j_gene: TRBJ2-5
v_gene: TRBV7-8
CDR3nt: TGTGCCAGCAGCTATTCACGGGACTCCCGAAGGGAGACCCAGTACTTC
CDR3aa: CASSYSRDSRRETQYF

d_gene: NA
abundance: NA
j_gene: TRBJ1-1
v_gene: TRBV28
CDR3nt: TGTGCCAGCAGTCCCATGGGACTCCTGGGCACTGAAGCTTTCTTT
CDR3aa: CASSPMGLLGTEAFF

d_gene: NA
abundance: NA
j_gene: TRBJ1-2
v_gene: TRBV6-6
CDR3nt: TGTGCCAGCGGATATATAATAGGGGACTATGGCTACACCTTC
CDR3aa: CASGYIIGDYGYTF

d_gene: NA
abundance: NA
j_gene: TRBJ2-3
v_gene: TRBV5-1
CDR3nt: TGCGCCAGCAGCCTGCCCGGAGCAGATACGCAGTATTTT
CDR3aa: CASSLPGADTQYF

d_gene: NA
abundance: NA
j_gene: TRBJ1-1
v_gene: TRBV2
CDR3nt: TGTGCCAGCAGTGCCTTGACTATGAACACTGAAGCTTTCTTT
CDR3aa: CASSALTMNTEAFF

d_gene: TRBD2
abundance: NA
j_gene: TRBJ2-2
v_gene: TRBV5-1
CDR3nt: TGCGCCAGCAGCTTTAGCGGGAGCAACACCGGGGAGCTGTTTTTT
CDR3aa: CASSFSGSNTGELFF

d_gene: TRBD2
abundance: NA
j_gene: TRBJ2-7
v_gene: TRBV4-1
CDR3nt: TGCGCCAGCAGCCAAGATGGGGGGGAGCACTCCTACGAGCAGTACTTC
CDR3aa: CASSQDGGEHSYEQYF

d_gene: NA
abundance: few
j_gene: TRBJ1-1
v_gene: TRBV19
CDR3nt: TGTGCCAGTAGTATCACACGGAACACTGAAGCTTTCTTT
CDR3aa: CASSITRNTEAFF

d_gene: NA
abundance: NA
j_gene: TRBJ1-2
v_gene: TRBV29-1
CDR3nt: TGCAGCGTTCTCACGGGGGTTGACTATGGCTACACCTTC
CDR3aa: CSVLTGVDYGYTF

d_gene: NA
abundance: NA
j_gene: TRBJ1-5
v_gene: TRBV27
CDR3nt: TGTGCCAGCAGTTTCAGCAGGCCCCATCAGCCCCAGCATTTT
CDR3aa: CASSFSRPHQPQHF

d_gene: TRBD2
abundance: NA
j_gene: TRBJ2-1
v_gene: TRBV7-9
CDR3nt: TGTGCCAGCACCCCCGCGGGAGATGGGGCCAATGAGCAGTTCTTC
CDR3aa: CASTPAGDGANEQFF

d_gene: NA
abundance: NA
j_gene: TRBJ2-2
v_gene: TRBV7-6
CDR3nt: TGTGCCAGCAGCTCTCGGGGACTGACCCCCCCCGGGGAGCTGTTTTTT
CDR3aa: CASSSRGLTPPGELFF

d_gene: NA
abundance: NA
j_gene: TRBJ2-1
v_gene: TRBV30
CDR3nt: TGTGCCTGGGGCCAGGGTTATGAGCAGTTCTTC
CDR3aa: CAWGQGYEQFF

d_gene: TRBD2
abundance: NA
j_gene: TRBJ2-7
v_gene: TRBV7-8
CDR3nt: TGTGCCAGCAGCCTTGGACTAGCCTCCTACGAGCAGTACTTC
CDR3aa: CASSLGLASYEQYF

d_gene: NA
abundance: NA
j_gene: TRBJ1-5
v_gene: TRBV9
CDR3nt: TGTGCCAGCAGCCCTGCGGGTGGGGATCAGCCCCAGCATTTT
CDR3aa: CASSPAGGDQPQHF